A selection of T cell receptor beta chains follows, all from one sample in a study of shared clonotypes between healthy human individuals. The data were produced by immunoSEQ multiplex PCR, yet TCRdb's version contains in-frame clones alone and is incomplete. The table has about 580,000 clones, 98% seen once. The sample consisted of naive CD8+ T cells sorted from blood. These receptors were collected from a man younger than 45 in good health. Each CDR3 is given with its conserved first and last residue. Not every row has a clone size; where given, it reads once, few, many or a size class.

cdr3_aa | v_call | clone_size | j_call
CASSSLRDRGLLYEQYF | TRBV27 | - | TRBJ2-7
CASSVATGQQETQYF | TRBV13 | - | TRBJ2-5
CASSPTLGGKETQYF | TRBV7-6 | - | TRBJ2-5
CASSLSLGEVPSGTGEKLFF | TRBV28 | few | TRBJ1-4
CASSRTGQNNEQFF | TRBV11-3 | - | TRBJ2-1
CASSQDPGLNTEAFF | TRBV4-2 | - | TRBJ1-1
CASSLAGDTGILYEQYF | TRBV5-1 | - | TRBJ2-7
CSVETPSFEQYF | TRBV29-1 | - | TRBJ2-7
CASSQDPGAMNTEAFF | TRBV4-1 | - | TRBJ1-1
CASSPIPTEMAFF | TRBV7-8 | - | TRBJ1-1
CASSVRTVPWNGSSGHF | TRBV9 | - | TRBJ1-2
CASSSNRKPIEEQFF | TRBV7-9 | - | TRBJ2-1
CASSLVDSGGGSVWHEQFF | TRBV7-2 | - | TRBJ2-1
CASSLGLGGNEQFF | TRBV27 | - | TRBJ2-1
CATSRVTARGGGGYTF | TRBV15 | - | TRBJ1-2
CASSRTGIRYEQYF | TRBV14 | - | TRBJ2-7
CASSPSLAGGPVSDNEQFF | TRBV18 | few | TRBJ2-1
CAWSPGLNTGELFF | TRBV30 | - | TRBJ2-2
CASSLVSVAGRYQETQYF | TRBV7-8 | once | TRBJ2-5
CASSQITSGSYNEQFF | TRBV4-3 | - | TRBJ2-1
CASSLALGQGRETQYF | TRBV7-9 | - | TRBJ2-5
CASSALAGYSYEQYF | TRBV7-8 | - | TRBJ2-7
CSVEVSGSVTYNEQFF | TRBV29-1 | - | TRBJ2-1
CASSLVGSSYNEQFF | TRBV7-2 | - | TRBJ2-1
CASSLSRDSTYEQYF | TRBV5-1 | once | TRBJ2-7
CASTSTGGAFGETQYF | TRBV27 | - | TRBJ2-5
CASSLAVDDPTNEKLFF | TRBV5-1 | - | TRBJ1-4
CASSIDRDTNNEQFF | TRBV6-5 | - | TRBJ2-1
CASSGTSVTDTQYF | TRBV28 | - | TRBJ2-3
CASSREEVPMRYF | TRBV14 | - | TRBJ2-7
CASSQDWGGSYEQYF | TRBV4-3 | - | TRBJ2-7